Here is one T cell receptor (beta chain) with its context. This specimen belongs to a study of long-term antiretroviral therapy in people with HIV. The study drew at least one pre-ART and at least two post-ART PBMC samples from every donor. This was the immunoSEQ v3.0 assay at survey level. Sequencing was performed with immunoSEQ multiplex PCR; in TCRdb, only in-frame clones are kept and a portion is missing. Among about 30,000 clones, roughly 81% were seen once, and the ten largest hold roughly 5%. The germline CDR1 and CDR2 sequences are DFQATT and SNEGSKA (reference sequence). There are 10 residues in the CDR3. V gave up 8 bases and J gave up 9 bases, with 13 bases separating them.

The chain combines TRBV20-1 with TRBJ2-5; a possible D gene is TRBD1 (5 bases). The source material was unsorted PBMCs, sampled around 2.7 years before starting antiretroviral therapy. The sequence derives from a woman in her thirties with HIV. CDR3 sequence: CSLHQGPQYF. CDR3 in DNA: TGCAGTCTACACCAGGGCCCCCAGTACTTC.